Reported below is one TCR beta chain. Its antigen is not identified. V gave up 3 bases and J gave up 8 bases; unmatched junction bases: 14. CDR3 size: 17 residues. The germline V gene encodes CDR1 MGHDK and CDR2 SYGVNS. This specimen belongs to a study of beta chain features in type 1 diabetes. Study context: There were 95 million to 110 million sorted cells examined across all samples. Findings of the study overall: A moderate, significant TCRB CDR3 shortening appeared in type 1 diabetes across four CD4+ subsets.

Expressed TCRB transcripts were sequenced because the isolated RNA had all been reverse transcribed beforehand. The protocol was immunoSEQ multiplex PCR, while the TCRdb copy is restricted to in-frame clones and leaves out a portion. The table records about 40,000 clones, about 52% of them present only once. The V gene is TRBV25-1, the J gene TRBJ2-4; 9 bases are shared with TRBD2. The TCR originated in a woman between 18 and 29 years old in good health. What was sequenced was central memory CD4+ T cells from blood. This CDR3 reads CASSDAGGGRARDIQYF. The CDR3 DNA is TGTGCCAGCAGTGACGCAGGCGGCGGGAGGGCCCGGGACATTCAGTACTTC. Using reference TRBV25-1 and TRBJ2-4 for the parts outside the CDR3, the full variable domain is EADIYQTPRYLVIGTGKKITLECSQTMGHDKMYWYQQDPGMELHLIHYSYGVNSTEKGDLSSESTVSRIRTEHFPLTLESARPSHTSQYLCASSDAGGGRARDIQYFGAGTRLSVL.